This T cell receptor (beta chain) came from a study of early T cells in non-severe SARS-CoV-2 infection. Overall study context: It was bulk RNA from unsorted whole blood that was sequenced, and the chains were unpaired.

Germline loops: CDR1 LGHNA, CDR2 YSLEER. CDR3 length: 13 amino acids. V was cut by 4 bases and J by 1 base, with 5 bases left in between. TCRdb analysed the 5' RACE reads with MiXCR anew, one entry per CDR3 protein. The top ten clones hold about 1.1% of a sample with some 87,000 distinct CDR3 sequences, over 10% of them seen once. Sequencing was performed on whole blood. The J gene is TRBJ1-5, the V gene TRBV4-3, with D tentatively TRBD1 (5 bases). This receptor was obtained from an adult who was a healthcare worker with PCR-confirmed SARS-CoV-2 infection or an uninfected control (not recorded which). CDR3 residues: CASSRDSNQPQHF. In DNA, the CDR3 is TGCGCCAGCAGCCGGGACAGCAATCAGCCCCAGCATTTT.